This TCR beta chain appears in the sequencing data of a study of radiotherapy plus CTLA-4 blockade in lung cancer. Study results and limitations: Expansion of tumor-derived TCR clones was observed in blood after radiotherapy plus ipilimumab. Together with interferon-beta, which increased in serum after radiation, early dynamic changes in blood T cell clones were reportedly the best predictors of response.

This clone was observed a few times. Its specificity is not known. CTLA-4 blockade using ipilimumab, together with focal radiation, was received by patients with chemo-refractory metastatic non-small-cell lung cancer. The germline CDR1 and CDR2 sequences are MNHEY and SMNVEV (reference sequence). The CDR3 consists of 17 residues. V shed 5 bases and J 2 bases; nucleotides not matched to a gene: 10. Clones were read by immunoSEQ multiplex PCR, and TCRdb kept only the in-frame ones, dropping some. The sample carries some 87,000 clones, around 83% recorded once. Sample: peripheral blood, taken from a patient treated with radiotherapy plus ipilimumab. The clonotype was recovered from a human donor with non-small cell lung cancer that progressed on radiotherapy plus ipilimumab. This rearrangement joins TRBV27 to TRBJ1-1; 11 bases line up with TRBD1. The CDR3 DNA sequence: TGTGCCAGCAGTCCCTGGACAGGGGGCGCAGGAAACACTGAAGCTTTCTTT. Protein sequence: CASSPWTGGAGNTEAFF.